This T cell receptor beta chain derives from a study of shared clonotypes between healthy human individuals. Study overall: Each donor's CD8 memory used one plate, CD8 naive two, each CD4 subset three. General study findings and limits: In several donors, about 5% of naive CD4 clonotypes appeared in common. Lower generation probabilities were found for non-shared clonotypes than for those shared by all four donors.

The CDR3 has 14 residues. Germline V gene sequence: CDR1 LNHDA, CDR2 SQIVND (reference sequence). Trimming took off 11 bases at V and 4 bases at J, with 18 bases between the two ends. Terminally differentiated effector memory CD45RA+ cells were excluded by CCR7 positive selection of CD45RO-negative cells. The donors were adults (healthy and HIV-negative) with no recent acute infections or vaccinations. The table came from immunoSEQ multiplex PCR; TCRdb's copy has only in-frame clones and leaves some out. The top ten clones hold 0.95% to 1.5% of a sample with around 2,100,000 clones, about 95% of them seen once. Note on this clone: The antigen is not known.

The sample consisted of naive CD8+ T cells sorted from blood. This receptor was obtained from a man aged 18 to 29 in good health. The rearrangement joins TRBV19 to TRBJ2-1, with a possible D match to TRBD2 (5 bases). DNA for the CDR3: TGTGCCTCCCGTCGAAGCGGCGAATACAATGAGCAGTTCTTC. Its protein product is CASRRSGEYNEQFF.